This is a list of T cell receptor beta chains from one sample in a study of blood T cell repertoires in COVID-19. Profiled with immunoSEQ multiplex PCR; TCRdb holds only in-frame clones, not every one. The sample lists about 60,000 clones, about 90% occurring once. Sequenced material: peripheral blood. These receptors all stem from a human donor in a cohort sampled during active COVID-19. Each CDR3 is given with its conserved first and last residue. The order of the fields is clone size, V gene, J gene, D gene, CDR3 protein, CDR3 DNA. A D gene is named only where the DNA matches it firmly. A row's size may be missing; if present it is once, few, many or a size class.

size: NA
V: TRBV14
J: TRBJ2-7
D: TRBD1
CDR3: CASSQLPGQGTGYEQYF
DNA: TGTGCCAGCAGCCAATTACCGGGACAGGGGACGGGCTACGAGCAGTACTTC

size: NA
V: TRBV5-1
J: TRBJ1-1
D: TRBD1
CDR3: CASSPDRGPNTEAFF
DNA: TGCGCCAGCAGCCCCGACAGGGGGCCGAACACTGAAGCTTTCTTT

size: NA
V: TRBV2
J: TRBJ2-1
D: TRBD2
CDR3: CASSRTGLAGGRYEQFF
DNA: TGTGCCAGCAGTCGTACCGGACTAGCGGGGGGGCGGTATGAGCAGTTCTTC

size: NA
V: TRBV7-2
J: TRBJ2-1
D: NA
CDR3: CASSQTSNSYNEQFF
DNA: TGTGCCAGCAGCCAAACTAGCAACTCCTACAATGAGCAGTTCTTC

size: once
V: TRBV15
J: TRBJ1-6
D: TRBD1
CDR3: CATSSGRGRSNSPLHF
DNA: TGTGCCACCAGCAGCGGCAGGGGGCGTAGCAATTCACCCCTCCACTTT

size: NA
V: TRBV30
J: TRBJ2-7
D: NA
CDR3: CAWSVLAGYEQYF
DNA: TGTGCCTGGAGTGTACTGGCAGGATACGAGCAGTACTTC

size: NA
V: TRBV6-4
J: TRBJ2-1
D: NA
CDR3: CASSDRGGHNEQFF
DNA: TGTGCCAGCAGTGACAGGGGTGGTCACAATGAGCAGTTCTTC

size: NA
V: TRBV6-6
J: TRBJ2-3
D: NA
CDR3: CASSNGGFRVRDTQYF
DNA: TGTGCCAGCAGTAATGGAGGGTTTCGAGTTAGAGATACGCAGTATTTT

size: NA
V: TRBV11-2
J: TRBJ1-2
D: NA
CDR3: CASSKESYGYTF
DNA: TGTGCCAGCAGCAAGGAGTCCTATGGCTACACCTTC

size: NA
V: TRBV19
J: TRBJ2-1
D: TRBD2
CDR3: CASRNLRTSESSYNEQFF
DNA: TGTGCCAGTCGAAACTTAAGGACTAGCGAAAGCTCCTACAATGAGCAGTTCTTC

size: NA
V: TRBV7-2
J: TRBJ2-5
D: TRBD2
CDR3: CASSRLAARGTQYF
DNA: TGTGCCAGCAGTCGACTAGCGGCCCGGGGGACCCAGTACTTC

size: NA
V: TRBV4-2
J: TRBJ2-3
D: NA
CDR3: CASSQDDGWDTQYF
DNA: TGTGCCAGCAGCCAAGATGATGGCTGGGATACGCAGTATTTT

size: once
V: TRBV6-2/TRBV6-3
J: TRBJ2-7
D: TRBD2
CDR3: CASSSQRGNEQYF
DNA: TGTGCCAGCAGTTCCCAGCGGGGGAACGAGCAGTACTTC

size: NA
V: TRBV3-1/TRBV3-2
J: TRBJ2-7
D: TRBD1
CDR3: CASSAGGRAGEQYF
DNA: TGTGCCAGCAGCGCAGGGGGCAGGGCTGGCGAGCAGTACTTC

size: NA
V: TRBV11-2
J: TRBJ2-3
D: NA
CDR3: CASSLALTGIDTQYF
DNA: TGTGCCAGCAGCTTAGCCCTTACAGGGATAGATACGCAGTATTTT

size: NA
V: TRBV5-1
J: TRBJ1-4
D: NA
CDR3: CASSLDTTNEKLFF
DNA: TGCGCCAGCAGCTTGGATACAACTAATGAAAAACTGTTTTTT

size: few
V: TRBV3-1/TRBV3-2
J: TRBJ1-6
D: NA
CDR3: CASSTGILDNSPLHF
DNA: TGTGCCAGCAGCACAGGAATCCTCGATAATTCACCCCTCCACTTT

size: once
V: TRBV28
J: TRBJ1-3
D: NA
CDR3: CASTPSGNTIYF
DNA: TGTGCCAGCACCCCCAGTGGAAACACCATATATTTT

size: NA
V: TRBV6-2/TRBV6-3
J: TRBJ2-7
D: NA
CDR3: CASSYSQQGRPPYEQYF
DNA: TGTGCCAGCAGTTACTCACAACAGGGGAGGCCACCGTACGAGCAGTACTTC

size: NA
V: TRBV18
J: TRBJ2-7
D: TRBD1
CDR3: CASSPPIQGANEQYF
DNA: TGTGCCAGCTCACCACCGATACAGGGGGCCAACGAGCAGTACTTC

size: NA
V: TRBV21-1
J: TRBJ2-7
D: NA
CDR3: CASSTPPHTSYEQYF
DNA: TGTGCCAGCAGCACCCCCCCCCACACGTCCTACGAGCAGTACTTC

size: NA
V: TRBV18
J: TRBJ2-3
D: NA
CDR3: CASSPPARSTDTQYF
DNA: TGTGCCAGCTCACCACCGGCCCGCTCCACAGATACGCAGTATTTT

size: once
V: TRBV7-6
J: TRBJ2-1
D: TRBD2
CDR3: CASSLSLPNSGSYNEQFF
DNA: TGTGCCAGCAGCTTATCGCTACCGAATAGCGGGAGCTACAATGAGCAGTTCTTC

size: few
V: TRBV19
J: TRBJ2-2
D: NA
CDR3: CASTFGQPNTGELFF
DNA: TGTGCCAGTACCTTTGGACAGCCGAACACCGGGGAGCTGTTTTTT

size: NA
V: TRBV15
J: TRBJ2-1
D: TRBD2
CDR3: CATSSKREVWSYNEQFF
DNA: TGTGCCACCAGCAGCAAGCGGGAGGTTTGGTCCTACAATGAGCAGTTCTTC

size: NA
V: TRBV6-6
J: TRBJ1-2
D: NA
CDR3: CASSLGGEVYGYTF
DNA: TGTGCCAGCAGTTTAGGGGGGGAGGTCTATGGCTACACCTTC

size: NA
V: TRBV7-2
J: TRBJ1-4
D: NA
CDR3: CASSLSGIGVGEKLFF
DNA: TGTGCCAGCAGCTTATCGGGGATTGGAGTAGGTGAAAAACTGTTTTTT

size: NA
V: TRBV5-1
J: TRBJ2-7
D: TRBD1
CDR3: CASSPSTGRNEQYF
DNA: TGCGCCAGCAGCCCATCGACAGGGAGAAACGAGCAGTACTTC